The 16 T cell receptor beta chains presented below share a single source sample, sequenced in a study of blood T cell repertoires in COVID-19. Profiling relied on immunoSEQ multiplex PCR, and the TCRdb table lists in-frame clones only, not all of them. In the table there are 110,000 to 150,000 clones, about 80% of which are singletons. The material sequenced was peripheral blood. These receptors were taken from a woman aged 80 or over in a cohort sampled during active or convalescent COVID-19.

The chain uses TRBV9 and TRBJ1-6, with 7 bases that match TRBD1. The CDR3 spans 14 residues. J gave up 14 bases and V 0 bases, and 8 bases lay outside the gene matches. Germline CDR1 reads SGDLS; CDR2 reads YYNGEE. The CDR3 DNA is TGTGCCAGCAGCGTAGCCCCGACAGGGACGGCCCTCCACTTT. This translates into CASSVAPTGTALHF.

The V and J genes are TRBV4-1 and TRBJ2-7, with 9 bases identical to TRBD1. This CDR3 has 17 residues. V trimming: 4 bases; J trimming: 6 bases; junction bases outside the gene matches: 16. Per germline, CDR1 MGHRA and CDR2 YSYEKL. The CDR3, as DNA: TGCGCCAGCAGCCTCGCTGGGGGAGGGACAGGGTTATCCGAGCAGTACTTC. Protein product: CASSLAGGGTGLSEQYF.

The chain recombines TRBV6-5 with TRBJ2-6; D gene uncertain. The germline V and J ends were trimmed by 7 bases and 2 bases, with 6 bases remaining between them. The CDR3 is made up of 13 amino acids. The germline V gene encodes CDR1 MNHEY and CDR2 SVGAGI. The CDR3 region has the DNA TGTGCCAGCAAAATCGCTGGGGCCAACGTCCTGACTTTC. It is translated as CASKIAGANVLTF.

The rearrangement uses TRBV14 and TRBJ2-4; D is possibly TRBD2 (6 bases). With 4 bases removed from V and 6 bases from J, the gap between germline ends came to 16 bases. Germline V CDR1 and CDR2: SGHDN, FVKESK. This CDR3 contains 15 residues. The CDR3, as DNA: TGTGCCAGCAGCCCCTCAGGTAGCGGCGGAAACATTCAGTACTTC. It specifies CASSPSGSGGNIQYF.

The rearrangement links TRBV6-2 or TRBV6-3 to TRBJ2-5; TRBD2 matches at 12 bases. Per germline, CDR1 MNHEY and CDR2 SVGEGT. The V and J ends lost 2 bases and 2 bases, in that order; junction bases with no gene match: 6. This CDR3 has 17 amino acids. Here the CDR3 reads CASSYLAGGPGQETQYF. CDR3 bases: TGTGCCAGCAGTTACCTAGCGGGGGGGCCGGGGCAAGAGACCCAGTACTTC.

The chain combines TRBV13 with TRBJ2-5, with TRBD2 matching 11 bases. J was trimmed by 1 base and V by 5 bases; bases with no gene match: 9. CDR3 length: 17 residues. Germline CDR1 reads PRHDT; CDR2 reads FYEKMQ (reference sequence). Here the CDR3 reads CASSRAGTSGLQETQYF. DNA of the CDR3: TGTGCCAGCAGCCGCGCGGGGACTAGCGGTCTCCAAGAGACCCAGTACTTC.

The chain uses TRBV5-1 and TRBJ2-1; D may be TRBD1 (5 bases). This CDR3 spans 19 amino acids. Trimming removed 0 bases at V and 0 bases at J, with 19 bases between. The V gene's germline CDR1 is SGHRS and CDR2 YFSETQ. In DNA form, the CDR3 reads TGCGCCAGCAGCTTGGCGGCAGGGCTCCGATCCAGCTCCTACAATGAGCAGTTCTTC. It is translated as CASSLAAGLRSSSYNEQFF.

The chain combines TRBV28 with TRBJ1-3, with TRBD1 as a possible D gene (6 bases). This CDR3 is 15 amino acids long. Trimming took off 4 bases at V and 2 bases at J, with 12 bases between the two ends. CDR1 MDHEN and CDR2 SYDVKM come from the germline V gene. Written as DNA, the CDR3 is TGTGCCAGCAGTTCGATGGGGGCGACTGGAAACACCATATATTTT. Residues: CASSSMGATGNTIYF.

The rearrangement joins TRBV6-2 or TRBV6-3 to TRBJ2-1, with TRBD1 matching over 7 bases. This CDR3 is built from 14 residues. Germline loops: CDR1 MNHEY, CDR2 SVGEGT. V lost 5 bases to trimming and J lost 4 bases; unmatched junction nucleotides: 5. The CDR3 DNA sequence: TGTGCCAGCAGTGACCAGACAGGGTACAATGAGCAGTTCTTC. Its translation: CASSDQTGYNEQFF.

The J gene is TRBJ2-3, the V gene TRBV6-2 or TRBV6-3; 9 nucleotides agree with TRBD2. The CDR3 sequence is 17 residues long. Germline CDR1 and CDR2: MNHEY and SVGEGT. J gave up 3 bases and V 7 bases, and 14 bases lay outside the gene matches. The CDR3 DNA follows: TGTGCCAGCACCCCGTGGGAGCGGGGGGCCGGGACAGATACGCAGTATTTT. Residues: CASTPWERGAGTDTQYF.

The sample holds one count of this clone. V and J are TRBV18 and TRBJ1-2; 8 bases line up with TRBD1. The CDR3 is 17 amino acids. The V segment lost 2 bases and the J segment 6 bases; nucleotides outside the gene matches: 14. Germline V gene data show CDR1 as KGHSH and CDR2 as LQKENI. The CDR3 DNA is TGTGCCAGCTCACCATTCCAGGGTGACAGGGGCGGGAATGGCTACACCTTC. This sequence encodes CASSPFQGDRGGNGYTF.

This rearrangement joins TRBV7-9 to TRBJ1-1; no firm D call. Germline V gene lookup returns CDR1 SEHNR and CDR2 FQNEAQ (reference sequence). The CDR3 consists of 14 residues. Trimming cost V 0 bases and J 0 bases, with 5 bases left between them. CDR3 residues: CASSLAPVNTEAFF. The CDR3 coding sequence is TGTGCCAGCAGCTTAGCGCCGGTGAACACTGAAGCTTTCTTT.

The genes are TRBV20-1 and TRBJ1-6; D is possibly TRBD1 (5 bases). Germline loops: CDR1 DFQATT, CDR2 SNEGSKA (reference sequence). V gave up 3 bases and J gave up 10 bases, with 13 bases separating them. This CDR3 contains 13 residues. CDR3 coding DNA: TGCAGTGCTAGTGGGGGAGGGGAATCACCCCTCCACTTT. Residues: CSASGGGESPLHF.

The CDR3 is CASSLGPIGYTF. The CDR3 DNA follows: TGTGCCAGCAGCTTGGGGCCAATTGGCTACACCTTC. The gene calls are TRBV5-6 and TRBJ1-2; D is undetermined. Trimming shortened V by 0 bases and J by 7 bases, and 7 bases separated the two germline ends. The germline CDR1 and CDR2 sequences are SGHDT and YYEEEE. The CDR3 sequence is 12 residues long.

V is TRBV20-1 and J is TRBJ2-3, with no clear D. V lost 3 bases and J 4 bases, leaving 5 bases between the germline ends. There are 11 residues in the CDR3. Germline lookup yields CDR1 DFQATT and CDR2 SNEGSKA (reference sequence). CDR3 sequence: CSASPADTQYF. DNA of the CDR3: TGCAGTGCTAGTCCGGCAGATACGCAGTATTTT.

The chain employs TRBV7-2 and TRBJ2-7; D might be TRBD1 (6 bases). Trimming shortened V by 2 bases and J by 7 bases, and 18 bases separated the two germline ends. Germline lookup yields CDR1 SGHTA and CDR2 FQGNSA. CDR3 length: 15 amino acids. The CDR3 DNA sequence: TGTGCCAGCAGCTTAAGGTCTGGGGACATCTGGGAGCAGTACGTC. It codes for CASSLRSGDIWEQYV.